This TCR beta chain was obtained from a study of T cell repertoires in cytomegalovirus infection. Study-wide background: The authors used CMV epitopes that were HLA-C-restricted (recently identified) and HLA-B-restricted (well studied). Matching HLA type and CMV infection were both indicated by public TCR beta signatures. Study findings and constraints: Using cumulative public TCR beta family frequency, the authors identified those who carried CMV together with the relevant HLA.

This CDR3 is built from 16 residues. The V gene end was trimmed by 3 bases and the J gene end by 0 bases; junction bases not matched to a gene: 3. CDR1 is SGDLS, CDR2 YYNGEE, per germline. Worth noting for this clonotype: Its antigen remains unknown.

TCRdb ran MiXCR on the reads and lists one entry per CDR3 protein. The sample shows 160,000 or so distinct CDR3 sequences, about a fifth of them seen only once. This chain uses TRBV9 with TRBJ2-1; TRBD2 matches 10 bases. This receptor was identified in a human donor in good health (CMV status not recorded). Some clones in this sample may be carry-over from other donors' samples. Sequences were derived from CD8+ T cells from cultured PBMCs, sampled from culture after CMV antigen stimulation. CDR3 sequence (DNA): TGTGCCAGCAGCGGATCTAGCGGGGGCTCCTACAATGAGCAGTTCTTC. Its protein product is CASSGSSGGSYNEQFF.